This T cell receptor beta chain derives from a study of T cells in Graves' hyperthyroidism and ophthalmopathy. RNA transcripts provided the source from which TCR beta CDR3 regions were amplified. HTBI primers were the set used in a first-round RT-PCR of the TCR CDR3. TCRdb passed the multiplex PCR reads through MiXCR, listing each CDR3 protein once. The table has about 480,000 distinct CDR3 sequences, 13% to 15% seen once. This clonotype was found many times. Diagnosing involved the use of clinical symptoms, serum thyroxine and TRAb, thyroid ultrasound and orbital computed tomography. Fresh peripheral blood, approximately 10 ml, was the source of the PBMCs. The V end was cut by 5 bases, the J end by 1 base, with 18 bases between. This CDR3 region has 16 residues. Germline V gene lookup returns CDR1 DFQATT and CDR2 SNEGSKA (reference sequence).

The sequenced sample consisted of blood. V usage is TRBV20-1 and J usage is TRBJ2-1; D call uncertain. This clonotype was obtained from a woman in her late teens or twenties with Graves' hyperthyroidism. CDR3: CSADINQDGSYNEQFF. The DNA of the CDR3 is TGCAGTGCTGACATAAATCAGGATGGGTCCTACAATGAGCAGTTCTTC.